The 14 T cell receptor beta chains listed next were all sequenced from one sample in a study of tumor-infiltrating lymphocytes in oesophageal squamous cell carcinoma. Via MiXCR, TCRdb re-called the PCR reads, giving one row per CDR3 protein. The sample contains over 10,000 distinct CDR3 sequences, roughly 51% of which appear only once. Source material: blood. These receptor sequences come from a female donor with esophageal squamous cell carcinoma.

The rearrangement links TRBV24-1 to TRBJ2-3; no clear D gene. CDR1 KGHDR and CDR2 SFDVKD come from the germline V gene. With 7 bases removed from V and 5 bases from J, the gap between germline ends came to 12 bases. The CDR3 has 13 residues. DNA of the CDR3: TGTGCCACCAGCGGGCCGTTCAGAGATACGCAGTATTTT. Translating gives CATSGPFRDTQYF.

As regards this clonotype: This may be a read error, as it is one base from a much larger clone. V and J are TRBV2 and TRBJ2-1, with D possibly matching TRBD2 (5 bases). The J call may be mistaken, given a closer DNA end match to TRBJ2-7. The germline gives CDR1 SNHLY, CDR2 FYNNEI. The CDR3 length is 12 residues. The DNA for the CDR3 is TGTGCCAGCAGTGACCGCGGGCACGAGCAGTACTTC. Protein product: CASSDRGHEQYF.

The J gene is TRBJ2-7, the V gene TRBV7-2, with D uncertain. The germline CDR1 and CDR2 sequences are SGHTA and FQGNSA. V was shortened by 5 bases and J by 2 bases, with 19 bases between the two germline ends. The CDR3 sequence is 16 residues long. The CDR3 loop reads CASSADPLISPYEQYF. CDR3 coding DNA: TGTGCCAGCAGCGCGGACCCTCTCATATCCCCCTACGAGCAGTACTTC.

This clonotype is categorized as medium-sized (0.01 to 0.1%). J is TRBJ2-1 and V is TRBV7-9, with unresolved D. The CDR3 contains 15 residues. V was shortened by 1 base and J by 9 bases, with 16 bases between the two germline ends. Germline V lookup: CDR1 SEHNR, CDR2 FQNEAQ (reference sequence). CDR3 amino acids: CASSLDRSVAAEQFF. CDR3 nucleotides: TGTGCCAGCAGCTTAGATAGGAGCGTAGCCGCTGAGCAGTTCTTC.

This clonotype is medium-sized by share. The genes are TRBV11-2 and TRBJ2-3; D gene ambiguous. Trimming cost V 0 bases and J 2 bases, with 6 bases left between them. This CDR3 comprises 14 residues. The V gene's germline CDR1 is SGHAT and CDR2 FQNNGV. The CDR3 DNA sequence: TGTGCCAGCAGCTTAGAGGGGTACACAGATACGCAGTATTTT. Amino acids: CASSLEGYTDTQYF.

The CDR3 coding sequence is TGTGCCAGCACGAGCGGGTCCTACAATGAGCAGTTCTTC. It yields the protein CASTSGSYNEQFF. V usage is TRBV7-6 and J usage is TRBJ2-1, with D possibly being TRBD2 (6 bases). From germline, CDR1 is SGHVS and CDR2 FNYEAQ. The germline V and J ends were trimmed by 7 bases and 1 base, with 8 bases remaining between them. CDR3 length equals 13 residues.

This clonotype was counted many times. V usage is TRBV18 and J usage is TRBJ2-3; 7 nucleotides agree with TRBD1. This CDR3 region has 16 residues. V shed 4 bases and J 2 bases; nucleotides not matched to a gene: 9. CDR1 and CDR2 from the germline V gene are KGHSH and LQKENI. The DNA of the CDR3 is TGTGCCAGCTCACTTGCCGGGACAGATACCACAGATACGCAGTATTTT. As protein: CASSLAGTDTTDTQYF.

About this clonotype: The CDR3 ends on some other residue instead of the conserved phenylalanine or tryptophan, so this is likely a read error. No DNA is shown, since the ends of the CDR3 on it are uncertain; the CDR3 is the one TCRdb lists. This chain connects TRBV6-1 to TRBJ2-3; the D call TRBD2 from the table was never checked on the DNA. CDR1 and CDR2 (germline): MNHNS, SASEGT. The CDR3 spans 17 amino acids, including both terminal residues. The CDR3 is CASSEISGGAKEQFFGP.

The chain employs TRBV6-5 and TRBJ1-1; unclear D gene. Between the trimmed V and J ends, which lost 6 bases and 11 bases, there was a span of 22 bases. Germline CDR1 MNHEY, CDR2 SVGAGI. The CDR3 consists of 14 residues. In DNA form, the CDR3 reads TGTGCCAGCAGACCTGCTGTTGGGTTATGGGTGGCTTTCTTT. It codes for CASRPAVGLWVAFF.

The chain combines TRBV7-3 with TRBJ2-3, with D perhaps TRBD2 (6 bases). V shed 1 base and J shed 3 bases, with 17 bases lying between them. The CDR3 length is 17 residues. The germline CDR1 and CDR2 sequences are SGHTA and FQGTGA. For the CDR3, the DNA is TGTGCCAGCAGCTTAAAACAATTGGGAGGCGGGACAGATACGCAGTATTTT. Residues: CASSLKQLGGGTDTQYF.

This clonotype has ten or more counts. The chain joins TRBV19 to TRBJ2-5; D perhaps matches TRBD1 (6 bases). V lost 2 bases and J 1 base, leaving 8 bases between the germline ends. In germline, CDR1 is LNHDA, CDR2 SQIVND (reference sequence). The CDR3 consists of 14 residues. CDR3 sequence: CASSIMGAQETQYF. CDR3 DNA sequence: TGTGCCAGTAGTATAATGGGGGCCCAAGAGACCCAGTACTTC. Full variable domain (outside the CDR3, taken from reference TRBV19 and TRBJ2-5): DGGITQSPKYLFRKEGQNVTLSCEQNLNHDAMYWYRQDPGQGLRLIYYSQIVNDFQKGDIAEGYSVSREKKESFPLTVTSAQKNPTAFYLCASSIMGAQETQYFGPGTRLLVL.

In regard to this clonotype: In this CDR3 the conserved last residue, phenylalanine or tryptophan, is missing, so a read error is likely. The DNA is omitted, as the CDR3 cannot be located on it reliably, and the CDR3 follows TCRdb's listing. The chain combines TRBV6-1 with TRBJ2-5; the tabulated D call, TRBD1, remains unverified against the DNA. Germline CDR1 is MNHNS and CDR2 is SASEGT. The CDR3 has 13 residues if both end residues are counted. CDR3 residues: CASSHRDRDTFGS.

This chain connects TRBV6-1 to TRBJ2-5; 7 nucleotides match TRBD1. The J call is in doubt because the DNA end fits TRBJ2-1 better. The CDR3 has 12 residues. The germline gives CDR1 MNHNS, CDR2 SASEGT. The CDR3 is CASSSQGDEQFF. The CDR3 bases are TGTGCCAGCAGTTCCCAGGGGGACGAGCAGTTCTTC.

This clonotype was counted between two and nine times. This chain connects TRBV7-2 to TRBJ2-2, with TRBD2 matching 13 bases. Germline V gene sequence: CDR1 SGHTA, CDR2 FQGNSA. V shed 7 bases and J 7 bases; nucleotides not matched to a gene: 6. This CDR3 is built from 15 residues. CDR3 sequence reads: CASIMGTSGVGELFF. As DNA, the CDR3 is TGTGCCAGCATTATGGGGACTAGCGGGGTCGGGGAGCTGTTTTTT.